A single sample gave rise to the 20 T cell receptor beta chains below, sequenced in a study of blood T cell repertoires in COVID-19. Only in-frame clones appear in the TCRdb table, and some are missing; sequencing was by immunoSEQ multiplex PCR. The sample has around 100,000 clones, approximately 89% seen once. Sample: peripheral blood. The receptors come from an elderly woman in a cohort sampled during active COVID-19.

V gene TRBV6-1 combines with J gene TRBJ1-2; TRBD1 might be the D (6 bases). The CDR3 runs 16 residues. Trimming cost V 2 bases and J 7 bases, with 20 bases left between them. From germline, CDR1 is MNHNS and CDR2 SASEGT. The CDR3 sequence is CASSESYEGGRSGYTF. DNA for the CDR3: TGTGCCAGCAGTGAATCTTATGAGGGGGGGCGCTCTGGCTACACCTTC.

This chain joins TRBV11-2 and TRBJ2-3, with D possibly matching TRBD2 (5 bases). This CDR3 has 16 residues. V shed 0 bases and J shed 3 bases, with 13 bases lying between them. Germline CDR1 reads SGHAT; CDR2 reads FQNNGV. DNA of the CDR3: TGTGCCAGCAGCTTAGAGAAGGGATGGAGGACAGATACGCAGTATTTT. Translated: CASSLEKGWRTDTQYF.

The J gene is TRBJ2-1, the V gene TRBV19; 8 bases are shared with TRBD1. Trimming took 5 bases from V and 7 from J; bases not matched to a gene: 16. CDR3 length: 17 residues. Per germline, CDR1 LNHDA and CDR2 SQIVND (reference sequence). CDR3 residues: CASSAGQGKGGRNEQFF. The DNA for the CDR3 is TGTGCCAGTAGTGCCGGACAGGGTAAAGGGGGTAGGAATGAGCAGTTCTTC.

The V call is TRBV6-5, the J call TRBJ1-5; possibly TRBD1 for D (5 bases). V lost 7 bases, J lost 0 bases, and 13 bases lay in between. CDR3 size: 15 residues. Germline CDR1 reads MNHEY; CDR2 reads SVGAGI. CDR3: CASNTGIYSNQPQHF. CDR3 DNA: TGTGCCAGCAACACAGGAATTTATAGCAATCAGCCCCAGCATTTT.

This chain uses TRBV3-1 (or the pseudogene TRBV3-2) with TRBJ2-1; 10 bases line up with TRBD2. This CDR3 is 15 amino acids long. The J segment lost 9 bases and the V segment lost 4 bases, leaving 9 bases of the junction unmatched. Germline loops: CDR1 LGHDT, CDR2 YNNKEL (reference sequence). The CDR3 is CASSPTSGQWGEQFF. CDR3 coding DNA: TGTGCCAGCAGCCCGACTAGCGGGCAATGGGGTGAGCAGTTCTTC.

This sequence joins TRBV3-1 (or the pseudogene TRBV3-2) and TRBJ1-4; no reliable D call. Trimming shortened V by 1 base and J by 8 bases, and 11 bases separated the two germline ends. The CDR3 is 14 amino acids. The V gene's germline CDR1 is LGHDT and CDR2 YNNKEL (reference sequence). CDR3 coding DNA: TGTGCCAGCAGCCAAGTGAGTACAGCCGAAAAACTGTTTTTT. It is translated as CASSQVSTAEKLFF.

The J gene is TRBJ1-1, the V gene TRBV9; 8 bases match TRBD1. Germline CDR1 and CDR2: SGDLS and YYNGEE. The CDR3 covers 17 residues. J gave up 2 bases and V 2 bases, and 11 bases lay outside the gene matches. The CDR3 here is CASSVRPTGTGNTEAFF. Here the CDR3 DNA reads TGTGCCAGCAGCGTCCGGCCTACCGGGACAGGCAACACTGAAGCTTTCTTT.

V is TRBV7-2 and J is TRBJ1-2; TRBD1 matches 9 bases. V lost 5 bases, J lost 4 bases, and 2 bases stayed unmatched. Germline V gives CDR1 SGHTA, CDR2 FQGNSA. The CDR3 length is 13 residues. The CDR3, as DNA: TGTGCCAGCAGCCGGACAGGGGTCTATGGCTACACCTTC. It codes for CASSRTGVYGYTF.

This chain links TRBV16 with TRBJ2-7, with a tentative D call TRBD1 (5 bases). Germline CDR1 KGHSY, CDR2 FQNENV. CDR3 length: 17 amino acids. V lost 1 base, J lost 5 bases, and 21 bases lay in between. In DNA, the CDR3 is TGTGCCAGCAGCCAATGGGAAAGCAGCAGGTCCAGGGACGAGCAGTACTTC. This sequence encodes CASSQWESSRSRDEQYF.

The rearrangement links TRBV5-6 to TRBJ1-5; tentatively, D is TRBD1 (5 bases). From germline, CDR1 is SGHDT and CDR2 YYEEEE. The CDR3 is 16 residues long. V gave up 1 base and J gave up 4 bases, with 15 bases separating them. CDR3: CASSLSPRVGNQPQHF. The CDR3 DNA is TGTGCCAGCAGCTTGTCGCCCAGGGTCGGTAATCAGCCCCAGCATTTT. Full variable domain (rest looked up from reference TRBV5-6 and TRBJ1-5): DAGVTQSPTHLIKTRGQQVTLRCSPKSGHDTVSWYQQALGQGPQFIFQYYEEEERQRGNFPDRFSGHQFPNYSSELNVNALLLGDSALYLCASSLSPRVGNQPQHFGDGTRLSIL.

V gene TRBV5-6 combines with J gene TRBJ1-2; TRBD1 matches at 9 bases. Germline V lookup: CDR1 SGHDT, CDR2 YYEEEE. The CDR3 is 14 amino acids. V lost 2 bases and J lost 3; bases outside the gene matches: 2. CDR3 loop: CASSFWDRDYGYTF. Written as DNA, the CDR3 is TGTGCCAGCAGCTTCTGGGACAGGGACTATGGCTACACCTTC.

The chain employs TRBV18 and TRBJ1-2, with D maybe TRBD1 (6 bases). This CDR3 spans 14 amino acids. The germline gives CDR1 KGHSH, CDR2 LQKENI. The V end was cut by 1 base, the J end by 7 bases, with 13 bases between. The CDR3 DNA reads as TGTGCCAGCTCACCACTAACAGGGCAAGGTGGCTACACCTTC. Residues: CASSPLTGQGGYTF.

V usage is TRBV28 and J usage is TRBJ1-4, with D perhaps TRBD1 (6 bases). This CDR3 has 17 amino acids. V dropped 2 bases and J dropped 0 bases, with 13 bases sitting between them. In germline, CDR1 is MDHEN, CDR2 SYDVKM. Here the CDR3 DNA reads TGTGCCAGCAGTTTAAGGCAGGGGTTTACAACTAATGAAAAACTGTTTTTT. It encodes CASSLRQGFTTNEKLFF.

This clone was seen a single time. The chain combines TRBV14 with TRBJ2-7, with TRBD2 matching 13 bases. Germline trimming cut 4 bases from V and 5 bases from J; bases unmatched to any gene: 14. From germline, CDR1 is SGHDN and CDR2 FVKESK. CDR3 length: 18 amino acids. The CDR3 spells CASSPRRGLAGFGHEQYF. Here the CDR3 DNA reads TGTGCCAGCAGCCCCCGGAGGGGACTAGCGGGATTCGGCCACGAGCAGTACTTC.

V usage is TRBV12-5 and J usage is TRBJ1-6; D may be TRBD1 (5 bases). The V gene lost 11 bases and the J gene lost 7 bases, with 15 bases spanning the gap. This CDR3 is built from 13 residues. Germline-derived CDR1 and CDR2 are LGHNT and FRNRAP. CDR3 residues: CASHTGVNSPLHF. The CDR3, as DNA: TGTGCTTCACATACAGGTGTAAATTCACCCCTCCACTTT.

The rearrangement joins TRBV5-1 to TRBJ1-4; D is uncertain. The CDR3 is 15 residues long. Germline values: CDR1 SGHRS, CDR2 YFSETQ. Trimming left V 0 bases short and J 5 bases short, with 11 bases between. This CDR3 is CASSLDSYLNEKLFF. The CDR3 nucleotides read TGCGCCAGCAGCTTGGATTCATACTTAAATGAAAAACTGTTTTTT.

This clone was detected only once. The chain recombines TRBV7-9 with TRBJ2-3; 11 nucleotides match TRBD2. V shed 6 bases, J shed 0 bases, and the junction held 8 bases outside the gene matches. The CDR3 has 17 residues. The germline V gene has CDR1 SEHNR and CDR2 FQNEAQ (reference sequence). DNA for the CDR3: TGTGCCAGCAGACCACCGGGACTAGCGGCTAGCACAGATACGCAGTATTTT. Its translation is CASRPPGLAASTDTQYF.

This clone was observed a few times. CDR3: CASSQATTWTSGRSSEQFF. CDR3 nucleotides: TGCGCCAGCAGCCAAGCCACCACTTGGACTAGCGGGAGATCAAGTGAGCAGTTCTTC. The chain joins TRBV4-1 to TRBJ2-1; TRBD2 matches at 13 bases. The junction had 15 bases not matched to a gene; V was cut back by 1 base and J by 9 bases. From germline, CDR1 is MGHRA and CDR2 YSYEKL. The CDR3 consists of 19 residues.

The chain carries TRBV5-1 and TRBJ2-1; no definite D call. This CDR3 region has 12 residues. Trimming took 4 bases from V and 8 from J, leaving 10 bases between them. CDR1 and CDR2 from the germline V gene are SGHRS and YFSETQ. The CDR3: CASSREIDEQFF. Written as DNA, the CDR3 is TGCGCCAGCAGCCGCGAGATCGATGAGCAGTTCTTC.

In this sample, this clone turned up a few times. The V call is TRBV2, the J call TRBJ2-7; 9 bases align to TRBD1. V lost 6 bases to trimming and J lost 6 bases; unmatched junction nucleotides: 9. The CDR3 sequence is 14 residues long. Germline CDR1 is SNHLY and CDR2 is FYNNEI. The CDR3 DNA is TGTGCCAGCAGAGCCCCGGGACAGGGACTCGAGCAGTACTTC. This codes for CASRAPGQGLEQYF.